Below, one T cell receptor beta chain is given with its context. This clone showed up just once. Its antigen is still unknown. Nothing much larger sits one base from this clone, and base qualities are not available. The library came from the immunoSEQ multiplex PCR assay. In the original analysis: To diagnose cytomegalovirus status from the catalog of TCR beta chain sequences, a statistical classification framework was built. TCRdb took over this immuneACCESS table, retaining in-frame rearrangements with V and J assigned. Such tables are incomplete; in checked studies, under half of the missing clones stem from an unresolved V gene, and the remainder is unexplained. D and trimming come from the DNA, and the V and J calls and clone size come from that table. The sample table lists some 64,000 clones, approximately 96% of them with a count of one. The ten largest clones capture under 2% of the sample.

The germline V gene (reference sequence) provides CDR1 MNHEY and CDR2 SMNVEV. The junction shows trimming of 0 bases on V and 0 bases on J, plus 9 bases between the germline ends. Including cysteine and phenylalanine, the CDR3 has 16 amino acids. The only DNA kept is the CDR3, 48 bases in frame from the first base. The donors belonged to the validation cohort of around 130 subjects, which was separate from the approximately 700-subject first cohort. This sample is drawn from a study of cytomegalovirus exposure and HLA in healthy donors (dated by TCRdb to about 2017). Study-level background: According to a later analysis, one platform produced both the 110 or so validation repertoires and the 730 or so repertoires of the first cohort. The aim of the study was to test whether cataloging public T cell receptors could identify signatures of past pathogen exposure. In addition to the first cohort of roughly 670 subjects, a separate validation cohort of 130 or so different subjects was used. To predict cytomegalovirus infection status, the study brought together high-throughput TCR immunosequencing, statistical association of individual TCRs with disease status, and machine learning. What the study reported, not specific to this receptor: A total of 150 to 200 TCR beta chains were listed by the study as associated with cytomegalovirus. According to the authors, the approach could potentially be generalized to other disease states and immunological phenotypes. A later analysis had no HLA typing for the validation cohort, so co-occurrence there was scored across all 120 or so repertoires. In vitro tests confirmed that a few of the cytomegalovirus-associated TCR beta chains recognize cytomegalovirus antigens. In a later analysis, TCRs clustered in the first cohort were found to also tend to co-occur in the roughly 110 validation repertoires, with 94% of cluster scores above 0. Most TCR sequences were observed very rarely across donors, whereas some public TCRs were present in many individuals. The classifier was reported to diagnose cytomegalovirus status with high specificity and sensitivity in both the original and validation cohorts.

What was sequenced was PBMCs. The TCR comes from a woman aged 18-30 years in good health and CMV-seropositive. The rearrangement joined TRBV27 to TRBJ1-5; no D gene is confidently identified. The bases are TGTGCCAGCAGTTTATCGCCCCACTTTAGCAATCAGCCCCAGCATTTT. Translated, this is CASSLSPHFSNQPQHF.